The rows below give T cell receptor beta chains drawn from one sample of a study of cytomegalovirus exposure and HLA in healthy donors. Libraries were prepared by immunoSEQ multiplex PCR; TCRdb keeps only in-frame clonotypes and omits some of them. The sample includes 150,000 or so clones, around 78% seen only once; the top ten take approximately 1.5%. The specimen sequenced was PBMCs. Receptors originate from a man aged 40-50 years in good health and CMV-seronegative. The CDR3 runs from the conserved cysteine through the conserved F or W.

J gene	V gene	CDR3 protein
TRBJ2-7	TRBV28	CASSGGGEGQYEQYF
TRBJ2-7	TRBV6-5	CASTTRQGAEQYF
TRBJ1-6	TRBV27	CASRMIALVDSPLHF
TRBJ1-4	TRBV18	CASSPISGTNEKLFF
TRBJ2-1	TRBV6-5	CASSSVPGPYNEQFF
TRBJ2-1	TRBV7-9	CASSPVPTSGRANEQFF
TRBJ1-2	TRBV6-5	CASSGGTRGYTF
TRBJ2-1	TRBV11-2	CASSLVGSSYNEQFF
TRBJ2-3	TRBV9	CASSVAGASGRTPTDTQYF
TRBJ2-3	TRBV28	CASSFTRKRDGGTQYF
TRBJ2-2	TRBV5-1	CASSLLAGETGELFF
TRBJ2-7	TRBV19	CASSDRGPSYEQYF
TRBJ2-2	TRBV4-2	CASSQDRTSGTGELFF
TRBJ2-7	TRBV9	CASSVTGYEQYF
TRBJ2-7	TRBV6-1	CATEEAGRGYEQYF
TRBJ2-1	TRBV27	CASSLMRVDEQFF
TRBJ1-1	TRBV13	CASSFYRDEAFF
TRBJ2-4	TRBV5-1	CASSIAGQAKNSQYF
TRBJ2-3	TRBV7-3	CASSFSGGTDTQYF
TRBJ1-2	TRBV25-1	CASSPWGDGIYGYTF
TRBJ2-5	TRBV5-1	CASSRTSGEETQYF
TRBJ2-3	TRBV11-3	CASSRGLAGVGTDTQYF
TRBJ1-2	TRBV4-1	CASSANYGYTF
TRBJ1-1	TRBV5-1	CASSSSSEAFF
TRBJ1-2	TRBV10-3	CAISESRQGKGYTF
TRBJ1-5	TRBV27	CASSRWGDNQPQHF
TRBJ1-5	TRBV28	CASSLGTGRNQPQHF
TRBJ1-2	TRBV7-9	CASSRDSYYGYTF
TRBJ1-2	TRBV7-9	CSSRHRTQGAEEGYTF
TRBJ1-5	TRBV27	CASSRAGGPSNQPQHF
TRBJ2-7	TRBV19	CASSSTGTPTDEQYF
TRBJ2-3	TRBV9	CASSGQGRVSSTDTQYF
TRBJ2-3	TRBV4-1	CASSQLRGTDTQYF
TRBJ1-1	TRBV5-4	CASSLGQIEAFF
TRBJ2-1	TRBV7-3	CASSSDRDEQFF